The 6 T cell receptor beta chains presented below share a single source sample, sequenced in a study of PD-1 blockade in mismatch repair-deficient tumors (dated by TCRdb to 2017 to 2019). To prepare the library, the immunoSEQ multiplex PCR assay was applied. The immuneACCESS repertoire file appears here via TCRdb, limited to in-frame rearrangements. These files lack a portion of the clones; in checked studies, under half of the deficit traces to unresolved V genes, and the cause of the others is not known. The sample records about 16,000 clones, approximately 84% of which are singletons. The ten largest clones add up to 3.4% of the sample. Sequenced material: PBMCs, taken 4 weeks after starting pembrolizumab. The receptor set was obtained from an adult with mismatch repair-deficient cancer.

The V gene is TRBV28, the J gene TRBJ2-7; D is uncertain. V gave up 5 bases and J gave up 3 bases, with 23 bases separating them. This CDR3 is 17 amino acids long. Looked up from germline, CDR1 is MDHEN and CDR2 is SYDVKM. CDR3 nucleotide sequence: TGTGCCAGCAGTGGGCCTTTGGGCCAGGTCGGCTACTACGAGCAGTACTTC. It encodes CASSGPLGQVGYYEQYF. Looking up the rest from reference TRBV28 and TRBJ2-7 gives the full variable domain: DVKVTQSSRYLVKRTGEKVFLECVQDMDHENMFWYRQDPGLGLRLIYFSYDVKMKEKGDIPEGYSVSREKKERFSLILESASTNQTSMYLCASSGPLGQVGYYEQYFGPGTRLTVT.

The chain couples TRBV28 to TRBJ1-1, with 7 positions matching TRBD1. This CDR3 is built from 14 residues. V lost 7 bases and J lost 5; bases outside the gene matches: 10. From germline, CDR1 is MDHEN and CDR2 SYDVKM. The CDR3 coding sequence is TGTGCCAGCATCCCAACAGGGGACGGGACTGAAGCTTTCTTT. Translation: CASIPTGDGTEAFF.

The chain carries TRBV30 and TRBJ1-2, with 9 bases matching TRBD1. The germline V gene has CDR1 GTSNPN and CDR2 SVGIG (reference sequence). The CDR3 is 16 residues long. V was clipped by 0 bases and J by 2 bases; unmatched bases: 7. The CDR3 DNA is TGTGCCTGGAGTGTACGATTAGGACAGGGGAACTATGGCTACACCTTC. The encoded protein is CAWSVRLGQGNYGYTF.

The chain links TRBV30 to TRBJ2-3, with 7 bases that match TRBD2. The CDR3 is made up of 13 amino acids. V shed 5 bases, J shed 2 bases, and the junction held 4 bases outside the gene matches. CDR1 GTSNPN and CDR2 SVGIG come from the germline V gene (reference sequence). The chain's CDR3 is CAWESGNTDTQYF. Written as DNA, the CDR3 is TGTGCCTGGGAGAGCGGGAACACAGATACGCAGTATTTT. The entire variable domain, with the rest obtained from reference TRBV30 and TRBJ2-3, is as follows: SQTIHQWPATLVQPVGSPLSLECTVEGTSNPNLYWYRQAAGRGLQLLFYSVGIGQISSEVPQNLSASRPQDRQFILSSKKLLLSDSGFYLCAWESGNTDTQYFGPGTRLTVL.

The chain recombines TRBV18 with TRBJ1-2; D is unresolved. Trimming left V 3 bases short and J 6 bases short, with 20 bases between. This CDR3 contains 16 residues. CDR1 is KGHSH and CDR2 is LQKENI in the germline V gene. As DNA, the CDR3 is TGTGCCAGCTCACCCTCAGCGGGCACCCCCCGTAATGGCTACACCTTC. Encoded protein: CASSPSAGTPRNGYTF.

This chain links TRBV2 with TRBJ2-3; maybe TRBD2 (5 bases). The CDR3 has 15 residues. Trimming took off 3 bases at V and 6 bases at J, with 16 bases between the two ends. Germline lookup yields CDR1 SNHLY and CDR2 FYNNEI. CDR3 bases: TGTGCCAGCAGTGAGAGGAACCCACGCGGGGATACGCAGTATTTT. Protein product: CASSERNPRGDTQYF.